The rows below give T cell receptor beta chains drawn from one sample of a study of cytomegalovirus exposure and HLA in healthy donors. Libraries were prepared by immunoSEQ multiplex PCR; TCRdb keeps only in-frame clonotypes and omits some of them. There are around 150,000 clones in the sample; more than 70% occur only once, and about 9.4% lies in the top ten. The sample taken for sequencing was PBMCs. These receptors all come from a man aged 25 to 45 in good health and CMV-seropositive. Both conserved end residues are part of each CDR3. Fields, in order: V gene, J gene, D gene, clone size, CDR3 protein, CDR3 DNA. A D gene is named only where the DNA matches it firmly. Not all rows give a size; the values are once, few, many and, for expanded clones, a class.

V: TRBV4-1
J: TRBJ2-7
D: -
size: -
CDR3: CASSQDGGRLSEQYF
DNA: TGCGCCAGCAGCCAAGACGGGGGAAGACTCAGCGAGCAGTACTTC

V: TRBV7-6
J: TRBJ2-7
D: TRBD1
size: -
CDR3: CASSSGQGDEQYF
DNA: TGTGCCAGCAGCTCGGGACAGGGGGACGAGCAGTACTTC

V: TRBV2
J: TRBJ2-2
D: TRBD2
size: -
CDR3: CASSDASGLNTGELFF
DNA: TGTGCCAGCAGTGATGCTAGCGGGTTGAACACCGGGGAGCTGTTTTTT

V: TRBV5-1
J: TRBJ2-7
D: -
size: -
CDR3: CASSLGADQYF
DNA: TGCGCCAGCAGCTTGGGGGCAGATCAGTACTTC

V: TRBV13
J: TRBJ2-5
D: -
size: -
CDR3: CASSPSPGSQETQYF
DNA: TGTGCCAGCAGCCCCTCCCCGGGATCTCAAGAGACCCAGTACTTC

V: TRBV5-1
J: TRBJ2-2
D: -
size: few
CDR3: CASSHEGGRTGELFF
DNA: TGCGCCAGCAGCCACGAGGGAGGTCGGACCGGGGAGCTGTTTTTT

V: TRBV9
J: TRBJ2-7
D: -
size: -
CDR3: CASSVDPKTSSYEQYF
DNA: TGTGCCAGCAGCGTAGATCCCAAAACTAGCTCCTACGAGCAGTACTTC

V: TRBV28
J: TRBJ1-5
D: -
size: -
CDR3: CASSPTKLDRNNQPQHF
DNA: TGTGCCAGCAGCCCCACAAAGCTGGACAGAAACAATCAGCCCCAGCATTTT

V: TRBV21-1
J: TRBJ1-1
D: -
size: -
CDR3: CASSKKRVGQGSWENTEAFF
DNA: -

V: TRBV7-6
J: TRBJ1-5
D: -
size: -
CDR3: CASSLASGVYSNQPQHF
DNA: TGTGCCAGCAGCTTAGCGTCAGGGGTCTATAGCAATCAGCCCCAGCATTTT

V: TRBV5-1
J: TRBJ2-7
D: -
size: -
CDR3: CASSLTGSGTYEQYF
DNA: TGCGCCAGCAGTCTTACAGGGTCAGGGACCTACGAGCAGTACTTC

V: TRBV7-2
J: TRBJ2-6
D: TRBD1
size: -
CDR3: CASSLRGPGANVLTF
DNA: TGTGCCAGCAGCCTCAGGGGGCCTGGGGCCAACGTCCTGACTTTC

V: TRBV2
J: TRBJ1-5
D: TRBD1
size: -
CDR3: CASSEADRGNQPQHF
DNA: TGTGCCAGCAGTGAAGCGGACAGGGGCAATCAGCCCCAGCATTTT

V: TRBV4-1
J: TRBJ1-4
D: -
size: -
CDR3: CASSQAGANEKLFF
DNA: TGCGCCAGCAGCCAAGCCGGGGCTAATGAAAAACTGTTTTTT

V: TRBV11-3
J: TRBJ2-1
D: TRBD2
size: once
CDR3: CASSSAGLRNNEQFF
DNA: TGTGCCAGCAGCTCAGCGGGACTGAGAAACAATGAGCAGTTCTTC

V: TRBV19
J: TRBJ2-3
D: -
size: -
CDR3: CASSSPGQPSTDTQYF
DNA: TGTGCCAGTAGCTCACCCGGACAGCCCAGCACAGATACGCAGTATTTT

V: TRBV12-2
J: TRBJ2-2
D: -
size: few
CDR3: CASRLGAQNTGELFF
DNA: TGTGCAAGTCGCTTAGGCGCGCAGAACACCGGGGAGCTGTTTTTT

V: TRBV5-1
J: TRBJ2-5
D: TRBD1
size: -
CDR3: CASSSTGGETQYF
DNA: TGCGCCAGCAGCTCTACAGGGGGGGAGACCCAGTACTTC

V: TRBV5-4
J: TRBJ2-1
D: TRBD2
size: -
CDR3: CASSRTSVPYNEQFF
DNA: TGTGCCAGCAGCCGTACTAGCGTCCCCTACAATGAGCAGTTCTTC

V: TRBV7-2
J: TRBJ2-1
D: TRBD2
size: -
CDR3: CASSLVAGTVDEQFF
DNA: TGTGCCAGCAGCTTAGTAGCGGGAACTGTCGATGAGCAGTTCTTC

V: TRBV5-6
J: TRBJ2-7
D: -
size: -
CDR3: CASSRRTALWDYEQYF
DNA: TGTGCCAGCAGCCGGAGGACCGCCTTGTGGGACTACGAGCAGTACTTC

V: TRBV2
J: TRBJ2-1
D: -
size: -
CDR3: CASTRDSLPDNEQFF
DNA: TGTGCCAGCACCCGCGACTCGCTGCCGGACAATGAGCAGTTCTTC

V: TRBV13
J: TRBJ2-3
D: -
size: -
CDR3: CASSFSDTQYF
DNA: TGTGCCAGCAGCTTCTCAGATACGCAGTATTTT

V: TRBV9
J: TRBJ1-1
D: TRBD1
size: -
CDR3: CASSDPSGGGSEAFF
DNA: TGTGCCAGCAGCGACCCATCAGGGGGTGGGTCCGAAGCTTTCTTT

V: TRBV5-1
J: TRBJ2-3
D: TRBD2
size: -
CDR3: CASSLVVAGSDTQYF
DNA: TGCGCCAGCAGCTTGGTGGTAGCGGGGTCAGATACGCAGTATTTT

V: TRBV28
J: TRBJ2-7
D: -
size: -
CDR3: CASSFRGTTYEQYF
DNA: TGTGCCAGCAGTTTCCGGGGAACCACCTACGAGCAGTACTTC

V: TRBV10-3
J: TRBJ2-5
D: -
size: -
CDR3: CAIRDSTQETQYF
DNA: TGTGCCATCAGGGACAGTACCCAAGAGACCCAGTACTTC

V: TRBV11-3
J: TRBJ2-1
D: -
size: -
CDR3: CASRADSSYNEQFF
DNA: TGTGCCAGCAGAGCGGATAGCTCCTACAATGAGCAGTTCTTC

V: TRBV7-3
J: TRBJ2-5
D: TRBD2
size: -
CDR3: CASSSASGEGTQYF
DNA: TGTGCCAGCAGCTCAGCTAGCGGGGAAGGGACCCAGTACTTC

V: TRBV5-1
J: TRBJ2-7
D: -
size: -
CDR3: CASSLERTNEQYF
DNA: TGCGCCAGCAGCTTGGAGCGGACGAACGAGCAGTACTTC

V: TRBV7-3
J: TRBJ2-1
D: -
size: -
CDR3: CASSLSPLSGPFYNEQFF
DNA: TGTGCCAGCAGCTTAAGCCCTCTTAGCGGACCATTCTACAATGAGCAGTTCTTC

V: TRBV9
J: TRBJ2-3
D: TRBD2
size: -
CDR3: CAREVLAGSTQYF
DNA: TGTGCCAGAGAGGTGCTAGCGGGGTCTACGCAGTATTTT

V: TRBV7-9
J: TRBJ1-3
D: -
size: -
CDR3: CASSLVGSSSGNTIYF
DNA: TGTGCCAGCAGCTTAGTGGGCAGCAGCTCTGGAAACACCATATATTTT

V: TRBV19
J: TRBJ2-5
D: -
size: -
CDR3: CASSIPGLQETQYF
DNA: TGTGCCAGTAGTATCCCGGGACTGCAAGAGACCCAGTACTTC

V: TRBV2
J: TRBJ1-2
D: -
size: once
CDR3: CASSEWTIRGGYTF
DNA: TGTGCCAGCAGTGAATGGACAATTAGGGGTGGCTACACCTTC

V: TRBV5-6
J: TRBJ2-7
D: -
size: once
CDR3: CATTAGTNYEQYF
DNA: TGTGCAACCACGGCGGGTACTAACTACGAGCAGTACTTC

V: TRBV28
J: TRBJ1-2
D: -
size: once
CDR3: CASSFSGRVYGYTF
DNA: TGTGCCAGCAGTTTCTCGGGGAGGGTTTATGGCTACACCTTC

V: TRBV30
J: TRBJ2-1
D: -
size: -
CDR3: CATSRRADNEQFF
DNA: TGTGCCACCTCCAGGCGGGCAGACAATGAGCAGTTCTTC

V: TRBV4-3
J: TRBJ2-7
D: TRBD1
size: -
CDR3: CASSQTTGGGYEQYF
DNA: TGCGCCAGCAGCCAGACGACAGGGGGCGGATACGAGCAGTACTTC

V: TRBV28
J: TRBJ1-1
D: -
size: -
CDR3: CASRDAGGRTEAFF
DNA: TGTGCCAGCAGGGACGCCGGGGGTAGGACTGAAGCTTTCTTT

V: TRBV30
J: TRBJ1-2
D: -
size: -
CDR3: CALMRLSYGYTF
DNA: TGTGCCTTGATGCGACTCTCCTATGGCTACACCTTC

V: TRBV7-9
J: TRBJ2-1
D: -
size: -
CDR3: CATRWGENEQFF
DNA: TGTGCCACTCGCTGGGGGGAAAATGAGCAGTTCTTC

V: TRBV19
J: TRBJ2-7
D: TRBD2
size: -
CDR3: CASSNWREGSYEQYF
DNA: TGTGCCAGTAGCAACTGGAGGGAGGGCTCCTACGAGCAGTACTTC

V: TRBV27
J: TRBJ2-3
D: -
size: -
CDR3: CASIPPGAYSTDTQYF
DNA: TGTGCCAGCATCCCGCCGGGTGCGTATAGCACAGATACGCAGTATTTT